This TCR beta chain was found in a study of blood T cell repertoires in COVID-19 (dated by TCRdb to 2020 to 2021). As for the study more broadly: Samples covering the acute and convalescent phases of COVID-19 were provided by collaborators in the United States, Italy and Spain. Where available, HLA class I and class II types were taken from metadata supplied by the sample provider and were not determined by assay-based typing. A freely available public database, intended as a resource for researchers studying the immune response to SARS-CoV-2, is where the repertoires were released. The sample metadata nearly always contained a de-identified subject ID, COVID-19 status, age in years and sex. Samples came from the ongoing ImmuneRACE study (first 160 participants) plus 1,254 subjects from 6 global collaborators. Subjects who had been exposed to COVID-19, were actively infected with it, or had recovered from it provided the deeply sampled blood TCRbeta repertoires that made up the dataset. The prospective study material was composed of cDNA or gDNA derived from T cells, B-cell-depleted T cells, or PBMCs.

Whole blood was collected in K2EDTA tubes by collaborating institutions according to the institutions' own protocols. For TCRbeta analysis, collaborators shipped samples in one of three forms: frozen whole blood, isolated PBMCs, or DNA extracted from either of those sample types. Germline trimming amounts to 3 bases on V and 4 bases on J, with 8 as the count of junction bases outside the gene matches. The cysteine opens and the phenylalanine closes a CDR3 of 16 amino acids. The CDR3 DNA has 48 bases and is translated from base 1. CDR1 and CDR2 are read off the germline V gene as SGDLS and YYNGEE. As to this clone: The clone's antigen remains unknown. Within one base of it there is no much larger clone, and no base qualities were kept.

Broader findings and caveats from the paper: The quantity of clinical and demographic metadata differed by source and by participant and was supplied without curation.

TCRbeta CDR3 regions were amplified from genomic DNA by means of the immunoSEQ Assay, a bias-controlled multiplex PCR. The study's own analysis went as follows. Within the assay, amplification of reference gene primers was used to estimate how many nucleated cells each sample contained. Sequence reads were collapsed and filtered to measure the absolute abundance of every unique TCRbeta CDR3 rearrangement. Productive Simpson clonality was computed per sample as the square root of Simpson's diversity index over productive rearrangements. Drawn from immuneACCESS, this table holds only the in-frame rearrangements with V and J called that TCRdb kept. Clones are partly lost; checked studies trace under half to an unresolved V gene and leave the rest unexplained. V, J and clone size derive from that table, while D and trimming were established from the DNA sequence. In this sample the table shows 200,000 to 250,000 clones, approximately 86% of which occur a single time. The ten biggest clones cover about 7.1% of the sample.

The TCR originated in a woman in her 70s with active or convalescent COVID-19. The chain uses TRBV9 and TRBJ2-2, with 8 bases in between that match TRBD1. The sample was peripheral blood. The CDR3 region reads CASSGQGRGLTGELFF. DNA sequence: TGTGCCAGCAGCGGACAGGGGCGGGGACTCACCGGGGAGCTGTTTTTT.